The 19 T cell receptor beta chains below all came from one sample that was sequenced in a study of molecular identifiers for immune sequencing clone quantification. MiXCR, applied by TCRdb to the PCR reads, yields one record per CDR3 protein. Of about 510,000 distinct CDR3 sequences listed, around 23% are singletons. The sample taken for sequencing was naive CD8+ T cells from blood, with Jurkat cell RNA spiked in. Stated subset: FACS-sorted CD8+CD4-CCR7+CD45RA+ naive T cells. Receptors were obtained from a human donor in good health. Some libraries in this study had Jurkat cell RNA spiked in.

A note on this clonotype: The junction does not match germline at one end; this may be a read error. The chain carries TRBV7-6 and TRBJ2-4; 8 bases agree with TRBD1. The CDR3 runs to 14 residues. Germline V gives CDR1 SGHVS, CDR2 FNYEAQ. CDR3 amino acids: CASSFGQGKTIQYF. CDR3 coding DNA: TGTGCCAGCAGCTTTGGACAGGGCAAAACCATTCAGTACTTC.

In this sample, this clonotype turned up many times. The rearrangement uses TRBV25-1 and TRBJ2-1, with D maybe TRBD2 (6 bases). V was pared by 4 bases and J by 12 bases, with 13 bases between. The germline CDR1 and CDR2 sequences are MGHDK and SYGVNS. The CDR3 contains 12 residues. This CDR3 reads CASSGSGWAQFF. CDR3 DNA: TGTGCCAGCAGTGGTAGCGGTTGGGCGCAGTTCTTC.

This clonotype has a handful of counts. CDR3 coding DNA: TGTGCCAGCAGTCACCCGAGGACGGCTTATAGCAATCAGCCCCAGCATTTT. As protein: CASSHPRTAYSNQPQHF. This chain links TRBV28 with TRBJ1-5; no firm D call. CDR1 is MDHEN and CDR2 is SYDVKM in the germline V gene. This CDR3 contains 17 residues. Trimming pared 5 bases from V and 0 bases from J, leaving 17 bases between.

This chain connects TRBV20-1 to TRBJ1-1; 7 bases are a match to TRBD1. The junction had 10 bases not matched to a gene; V was cut back by 0 bases and J by 0 bases. The V gene's germline CDR1 is DFQATT and CDR2 SNEGSKA (reference sequence). The CDR3 spans 17 residues. The CDR3, as DNA: TGCAGTGCTAGAGATCTTCGTAGGGGACAGCTGAACACTGAAGCTTTCTTT. Translation gives CSARDLRRGQLNTEAFF.

In regard to this clonotype: No conserved phenylalanine or tryptophan ends this CDR3, so it is likely a read error. The CDR3 reads CASSEIGGRSNQPQHL. CDR3 DNA: TGTGCCAGCAGTGAAATTGGGGGCAGGAGCAATCAGCCCCAGCATCTT. This chain uses TRBV6-1 with TRBJ1-5; TRBD1 might be the D (6 bases). The ends were cut back, 2 bases at V and 1 base at J, with 12 bases in the middle. Germline V CDR1 and CDR2: MNHNS, SASEGT. The CDR3 is made up of 16 amino acids.

The chain uses TRBV10-1 and TRBJ2-7; TRBD1 matches at 10 bases. Germline CDR1 is WNHNN and CDR2 is SYGVQD (reference sequence). The CDR3 totals 16 residues. V dropped 0 bases and J dropped 5; count of bases not matched to a gene: 7. The CDR3 protein is CASSESFGTGENEQYF. The DNA of the CDR3 is TGCGCCAGCAGTGAGTCGTTTGGGACAGGGGAGAACGAGCAGTACTTC.

This clonotype occurred once. The V and J genes are TRBV28 and TRBJ2-2, with D uncertain. There are 14 residues in the CDR3. The V and J ends lost 6 bases and 4 bases respectively, with 12 bases between them. CDR1 and CDR2 (germline): MDHEN, SYDVKM. Here the CDR3 DNA reads TGTGCCAGCAGCTACACGCCCAGCACCGGGGAGCTGTTTTTT. Encoded protein: CASSYTPSTGELFF.

Details on this clonotype: A much more abundant neighbour one base away suggests this may be a read error. V gene TRBV29-1 combines with J gene TRBJ1-1; D gene ambiguous. This CDR3 is built from 12 residues. CDR1 and CDR2 (germline): SQVTM, ANQGSEA. V shed 2 bases and J shed 3 bases, with 7 bases lying between them. CDR3 DNA: TGCAGCGTTGAAAGAATGTACACTGAAGCTTTCTTT. Translation: CSVERMYTEAFF.

In regard to this clonotype: A clone one base away is much larger, so this may be a read error. The chain joins TRBV5-1 to TRBJ1-1, with D hard to call. Germline assignment: CDR1 SGHRS and CDR2 YFSETQ. V was pared by 5 bases and J by 6 bases, with 11 bases between. This CDR3 contains 12 residues. The CDR3 region has the DNA TGCGCCAGCAGGGGCAGCTCCGCTGAAGCTTTCTTT. Its translation: CASRGSSAEAFF.

This chain connects TRBV12-3 or TRBV12-4 to TRBJ2-3; TRBD1 aligns across 9 bases. The V gene end was trimmed by 4 bases and the J gene end by 1 base; junction bases not matched to a gene: 3. CDR3 length: 15 amino acids. This chain's CDR3 is CASSSRTGGTDTQYF. The DNA of the CDR3 is TGTGCCAGCAGTTCCAGGACAGGGGGCACAGATACGCAGTATTTT.

The chain combines TRBV5-1 with TRBJ2-3, with 11 bases aligning to TRBD2. The CDR3 spans 16 residues. CDR1 SGHRS and CDR2 YFSETQ come from the germline V gene. J gave up 3 bases and V 0 bases, and 3 bases lay outside the gene matches. As DNA, the CDR3 is TGCGCCAGCAGCTTGGTGGCTAGCGGGAGGACAGATACGCAGTATTTT. This gives the protein CASSLVASGRTDTQYF.

As DNA, the CDR3 is TGTGCCAGCAGCTTAGACTGGGACAGTAATGAAAAACTGTTTTTT. Protein product: CASSLDWDSNEKLFF. The chain has TRBV11-2 and TRBJ1-4; 7 bases match TRBD1. After removal of 0 bases from V and 4 bases from J, the junction contained 2 bases not matched to a gene. This CDR3 contains 15 residues. CDR1 and CDR2 (germline): SGHAT, FQNNGV.

This clonotype was counted only a few times. J is TRBJ2-6 and V is TRBV19; the D is unclear. The ends were cut back, 4 bases at V and 6 bases at J, with 13 bases in the middle. This CDR3 comprises 15 residues. Germline V gene sequence: CDR1 LNHDA, CDR2 SQIVND (reference sequence). The CDR3 sequence is CASSTHLGEANVLTF. The CDR3, as DNA: TGTGCCAGTAGTACCCATCTAGGTGAGGCCAACGTCCTGACTTTC. The whole variable domain, filled in from reference TRBV19 and TRBJ2-6, reads DGGITQSPKYLFRKEGQNVTLSCEQNLNHDAMYWYRQDPGQGLRLIYYSQIVNDFQKGDIAEGYSVSREKKESFPLTVTSAQKNPTAFYLCASSTHLGEANVLTFGAGSRLTVL.

To note about this clonotype: Since the CDR3 does not end with the conserved phenylalanine or tryptophan, this likely comes from a read error. V and J are TRBV18 and TRBJ2-5; D is perhaps TRBD1 (6 bases). Germline-derived CDR1 and CDR2 are KGHSH and LQKENI. The CDR3 extends over 14 amino acids. The CDR3 is CASSPTGTLEIQYL. The CDR3 DNA sequence: TGTGCCAGCTCACCAACAGGGACACTAGAGATCCAGTACCTC.

The chain links TRBV3-2 to TRBJ1-4; the tabulated D call, TRBD1, remains unverified against the DNA. TRBV3-2 corresponds to a pseudogene. The CDR3 runs 15 residues. DNA for the CDR3: TGTACCAGCAGCCAATACGGGGGGAGTAATGAAAAACTGTTTTTT. Translating gives CTSSQYGGSNEKLFF.

The chain links TRBV7-9 to TRBJ1-1; D perhaps matches TRBD1 (5 bases). Trimming took off 5 bases at V and 5 bases at J, with 18 bases between the two ends. The CDR3 contains 15 residues. Germline CDR1 and CDR2: SEHNR and FQNEAQ (reference sequence). The CDR3 reads CASSLHGGDGTEAFF. In DNA, the CDR3 is TGTGCCAGCAGCCTGCACGGAGGGGACGGGACTGAAGCTTTCTTT.

The genes are TRBV19 and TRBJ2-7; 9 bases match TRBD1. The CDR3 length is 15 residues. V lost 9 bases, J lost 6 bases, and 15 bases stayed unmatched. Per the germline V gene, CDR1 is LNHDA and CDR2 is SQIVND (reference sequence). CDR3 loop: CASPLNRDRVREQYF. CDR3 coding DNA: TGTGCCAGCCCCCTAAACCGGGACAGGGTACGCGAGCAGTACTTC.

This clonotype was seen a few times. This sequence joins TRBV4-1 and TRBJ2-1; unclear D gene. The germline V and J ends were trimmed by 0 bases and 7 bases, with 13 bases remaining between them. The germline gives CDR1 MGHRA, CDR2 YSYEKL. The CDR3 is 15 residues long. CDR3 sequence: CASSQDRSRSNEQFF. The CDR3 DNA sequence: TGCGCCAGCAGCCAAGATAGGTCCAGGTCAAATGAGCAGTTCTTC.

This clonotype has a handful of counts. The chain links TRBV27 to TRBJ2-1; the match to TRBD2 covers 8 bases. CDR1 is MNHEY, CDR2 SMNVEV, per germline (reference sequence). The V gene end was trimmed by 4 bases and the J gene end by 4 bases; junction bases not matched to a gene: 3. The CDR3 consists of 14 residues. The CDR3 region has the DNA TGTGCCAGCAGTTCAGCGGGAGCATACAATGAGCAGTTCTTC. It yields the protein CASSSAGAYNEQFF.